The rows below give T cell receptor beta chains drawn from one sample of a study of blood T cells in healthy people across ages. A single record per CDR3 protein comes from TCRdb applying MiXCR to the 5' RACE reads. Of about 1,400,000 distinct CDR3 sequences listed, 59% are singletons. Sequencing used blood. Receptors were obtained from a man between 18 and 35 years old in good health. CDR3s include the opening cysteine and the closing phenylalanine or tryptophan. For some rows the clone size is stated as once, few or many, or as a class when expanded; others skip it.

clone size	V gene	J gene	CDR3 protein
few	TRBV7-2	TRBJ1-2	CASSAPGIHVYGYTF
NA	TRBV6-4	TRBJ2-1	CASSDQGLAEFNEQFF
NA	TRBV20-1	TRBJ1-2	CSATEGGGYTF
once	TRBV2	TRBJ1-2	CASSQDRGRAYDYTF
NA	TRBV4-2	TRBJ1-2	CASSQDKLSPTLPSGYTF
NA	TRBV27	TRBJ2-1	CASSWGLAGQYNEQFF
NA	TRBV29-1	TRBJ1-2	CSVEPPVIGGYTF
once	TRBV6-6	TRBJ2-5	CASSASGGLGETQYF
few	TRBV5-1	TRBJ2-1	CASSTDSSYNEQFF
few	TRBV29-1	TRBJ1-1	CSVLHDRLNTEAFF
NA	TRBV7-2	TRBJ2-1	CAGSPDPYNEQFF
NA	TRBV5-1	TRBJ2-5	CASSLRASGSAPETQYF
NA	TRBV4-3	TRBJ2-1	CASSQVAAHYEQFF
NA	TRBV12-5	TRBJ2-5	CASAIREAGVKETQYF
once	TRBV7-6	TRBJ2-1	CASSLALGVYNEQFF
few	TRBV27	TRBJ2-3	CASSLFATDTQYF
once	TRBV20-1	TRBJ2-3	CSARGNSGSHPGTDTQYF
NA	TRBV2	TRBJ2-3	CASTLGLAGSRDTQYF
many	TRBV5-8	TRBJ2-1	CASSLRGANEQFF
NA	TRBV25-1	TRBJ1-1	CASSPTSGTGLLNEAFF
NA	TRBV27	TRBJ1-1	CASKKDRMNTEAFF
NA	TRBV25-1	TRBJ2-1	CATSSGWGYNEQFF
NA	TRBV20-1	TRBJ2-7	CSASRLAIYEQYF
once	TRBV6-2/TRBV6-3	TRBJ2-1	CASSDGGNEQFF
NA	TRBV6-5	TRBJ2-5	CASSYFSRGVEETQYF
NA	TRBV7-9	TRBJ1-2	CASSLPPGQVFYGYTF
NA	TRBV29-1	TRBJ1-1	CSVRIETGEAFF
NA	TRBV12-5	TRBJ1-1	CASGLDIGTEAFF
NA	TRBV3-1	NA	CASSPHPDGYEQYF
NA	TRBV10-3	TRBJ2-5	CAISGGQGDQETQYF
NA	TRBV24-1	TRBJ2-4	CATSDPGLAGIQYF
few	TRBV5-1	TRBJ1-1	CASSVTGGRNTEAFF
few	TRBV7-2	NA	CASSLILAGARETQYF
NA	TRBV7-9	TRBJ1-2	CASSLEGPQSGYTF
NA	TRBV11-2	TRBJ2-4	CASSLVPGQKYKNIQYF
NA	TRBV4-3	TRBJ2-7	CASSQESGGGYEQYF
once	TRBV18	TRBJ2-3	CASSVTSNTDTQYF
NA	TRBV20-1	NA	CSANIPGQIPETQYF
NA	TRBV20-1	TRBJ2-1	CSALLWGGNNNEQFF
NA	TRBV28	TRBJ1-4	CASRPALDRGIREKLFF
few	TRBV12-3/TRBV12-4	TRBJ2-3	CASNPTSGSPDTQYF
NA	TRBV7-9	TRBJ1-1	CASSSRAPVNTEAFF
NA	TRBV4-1	TRBJ2-1	CASSTDPSYNEQFF
once	TRBV6-1	TRBJ1-4	CASESGEKLFF
few	TRBV3-1	TRBJ2-1	CASSRLSTTGIEQFF
NA	TRBV20-1	TRBJ2-7	CSVRGGLRGRSYEQYF
NA	TRBV3-1	TRBJ2-4	CASSQEPAVKNIQYF
once	TRBV20-1	TRBJ1-6	CSADDRVNSPLHF
few	TRBV4-1	NA	CASSQQALGYEQYF
few	TRBV9	TRBJ2-7	CASSPPLRTYEQYF
NA	TRBV5-1	TRBJ1-2	CASSLGDRNFYGYTF
NA	TRBV11-2	TRBJ1-1	CASSSQGKAEAFF
few	TRBV6-1	TRBJ2-3	CASSEDGAPNTQYF
NA	TRBV12-3/TRBV12-4	TRBJ1-5	CASSLESGQPQHF